Listed here are 19 T cell receptor beta chains from one sample, sequenced in a study of blood T cell repertoires in COVID-19 (TCRdb year 2020). To prepare the library, the immunoSEQ multiplex PCR assay was applied. TCRdb carries this immuneACCESS record with in-frame sequences only. Its versions omit some clonotypes, under half of them owing to an unresolved V gene in the studies checked, with the rest unexplained. The sample table holds 250,000 to 300,000 clones, of which approximately 87% were seen once. The ten largest clones capture about 4.5% of the sample. Sequenced: peripheral blood. These receptors originate from a man aged 60 to 75 who had recovered from COVID-19.

The CDR3 region has the DNA TGCGCCAGCAGCTTGCAGACTGGAAACACCATATATTTT. Protein: CASSLQTGNTIYF. The chain couples TRBV5-1 to TRBJ1-3; D not certain. Germline lookup yields CDR1 SGHRS and CDR2 YFSETQ. The V gene lost 1 base and the J gene lost 2 bases, with 4 bases spanning the gap. The CDR3 has 13 amino acids.

The chain carries TRBV6-5 and TRBJ1-6; TRBD1 aligns across 7 bases. Germline values: CDR1 MNHEY, CDR2 SVGAGI. V trimming: 2 bases; J trimming: 7 bases; junction bases outside the gene matches: 5. This CDR3 region has 15 residues. The DNA of the CDR3 is TGTGCCAGCAGTTACGAGGGGGCGGTGAATTCACCCCTCCACTTT. Translated, it gives CASSYEGAVNSPLHF.

This clone was detected only a few times. J is TRBJ1-5 and V is TRBV19, with no clear D. Between the trimmed V and J ends, which lost 1 base and 0 bases, there was a span of 4 bases. The germline CDR1 and CDR2 sequences are LNHDA and SQIVND (reference sequence). The CDR3 totals 14 residues. The CDR3 DNA reads as TGTGCCAGTAGTATAGCCGGTAGCAATCAGCCCCAGCATTTT. The encoded protein is CASSIAGSNQPQHF.

The genes are TRBV10-3 and TRBJ2-7; TRBD1 aligns across 9 bases. The CDR3 totals 13 residues. The V gene end was trimmed by 8 bases and the J gene end by 6 bases; junction bases not matched to a gene: 8. Germline lookup yields CDR1 ENHRY and CDR2 SYGVKD. The CDR3 reads CAIGRDREGEQYF. The CDR3 nucleotides are TGTGCCATCGGCCGGGACAGGGAGGGCGAGCAGTACTTC.

The V gene is TRBV5-6, the J gene TRBJ1-1; D perhaps matches TRBD1 (5 bases). Germline assignment: CDR1 SGHDT and CDR2 YYEEEE. This CDR3 has 15 residues. Between the trimmed V and J ends, which lost 1 base and 3 bases, there was a span of 13 bases. The CDR3 is CASSLPGGEYTEAFF. For the CDR3, the DNA is TGTGCCAGCAGCTTGCCGGGAGGGGAGTACACTGAAGCTTTCTTT.

The chain joins TRBV5-8 to TRBJ2-3, with 10 bases aligning to TRBD2. The CDR3 length is 17 residues. Germline values: CDR1 SGHTS, CDR2 YDEGEE. Trimming took 4 bases from V and 4 from J; bases not matched to a gene: 12. The CDR3: CASSPKLLAGGADTQYF. The CDR3, as DNA: TGTGCCAGCAGCCCTAAATTATTAGCGGGGGGCGCAGATACGCAGTATTTT. Combining the CDR3 with reference TRBV5-8 and TRBJ2-3 gives the whole variable domain EAGVTQSPTHLIKTRGQQATLRCSPISGHTSVYWYQQALGLGLQFLLWYDEGEERNRGNFPPRFSGRQFPNYSSELNVNALELEDSALYLCASSPKLLAGGADTQYFGPGTRLTVL.

Only a few counts were recorded for this clone. This rearrangement joins TRBV5-6 to TRBJ1-6; no clear D. V gave up 1 base and J gave up 10 bases, with 6 bases separating them. CDR3 length equals 12 residues. Germline V lookup: CDR1 SGHDT, CDR2 YYEEEE. CDR3 in amino acids: CASSLWESPLHF. In DNA, the CDR3 is TGTGCCAGCAGCTTGTGGGAGTCACCCCTCCACTTT. Full variable domain (rest looked up from reference TRBV5-6 and TRBJ1-6): DAGVTQSPTHLIKTRGQQVTLRCSPKSGHDTVSWYQQALGQGPQFIFQYYEEEERQRGNFPDRFSGHQFPNYSSELNVNALLLGDSALYLCASSLWESPLHFGNGTRLTVT.

The J gene is TRBJ2-4, the V gene TRBV24-1, with D hard to call. Trimming pared 0 bases from V and 0 bases from J, leaving 14 bases between. This CDR3 is 18 amino acids long. The germline CDR1 and CDR2 sequences are KGHDR and SFDVKD. The DNA for the CDR3 is TGTGCCACCAGTGATTTGCCGGGTCAAATCCTAGCCAAAAACATTCAGTACTTC. Its translation: CATSDLPGQILAKNIQYF.

This chain uses TRBV5-5 with TRBJ2-5, with 7 positions matching TRBD1. Germline V gives CDR1 SGHKS, CDR2 YYEKEE (reference sequence). J was trimmed by 2 bases and V by 4 bases; bases with no gene match: 5. The CDR3 is 14 amino acids. CDR3 protein: CASSRGTAQETQYF. The DNA for the CDR3 is TGTGCCAGCAGCAGGGGGACAGCACAAGAGACCCAGTACTTC.

The rearrangement joins TRBV5-1 to TRBJ1-1, with a tentative D call TRBD1 (6 bases). V lost 4 bases, J lost 1 base, and 14 bases lay in between. The CDR3 extends over 15 amino acids. CDR1 is SGHRS, CDR2 YFSETQ, per germline. CDR3 nucleotide sequence: TGCGCCAGCAGCAACGGGCGGGGGCAGAACACTGAAGCTTTCTTT. Translated, it gives CASSNGRGQNTEAFF.

This chain links TRBV7-9 with TRBJ1-1; tentative D call: TRBD1 (5 bases). Trimming pared 0 bases from V and 1 base from J, leaving 9 bases between. CDR3 length: 15 residues. Germline CDR1 reads SEHNR; CDR2 reads FQNEAQ (reference sequence). Here the CDR3 reads CASSLAQGSNTEAFF. In DNA form, the CDR3 reads TGTGCCAGCAGCTTAGCCCAGGGATCGAACACTGAAGCTTTCTTT.

The chain employs TRBV6-5 and TRBJ1-5; the D gene is possibly TRBD1 (6 bases). CDR3 length: 12 amino acids. Trimming took 6 bases from V and 8 from J, leaving 11 bases between them. The germline V gene encodes CDR1 MNHEY and CDR2 SVGAGI. In DNA, the CDR3 is TGTGCCAGCAGCCGGGACATTGAGCCCCAGCATTTT. Translated: CASSRDIEPQHF.

This clone was counted between two and nine times. The V call is TRBV7-9, the J call TRBJ1-3, with 8 bases aligning to TRBD1. This CDR3 has 16 amino acids. Germline V lookup: CDR1 SEHNR, CDR2 FQNEAQ (reference sequence). With 1 base clipped from V and 2 bases from J, the junction kept 4 bases outside the gene matches. CDR3 protein: CASSLDRGDTGNTIYF. CDR3 DNA sequence: TGTGCCAGCAGCTTAGACAGGGGGGATACTGGAAACACCATATATTTT.

This rearrangement joins TRBV5-1 to TRBJ1-1, with unresolved D. Germline V CDR1 and CDR2: SGHRS, YFSETQ. This CDR3 contains 15 residues. Trimming shortened V by 0 bases and J by 5 bases, and 14 bases separated the two germline ends. The CDR3 DNA sequence: TGCGCCAGCAGCTTGGGCCCGGGTCGGGTTACTGAAGCTTTCTTT. This sequence encodes CASSLGPGRVTEAFF.

This sequence joins TRBV19 and TRBJ1-3, with D maybe TRBD1 (5 bases). Germline assignment: CDR1 LNHDA and CDR2 SQIVND (reference sequence). Trimming cost V 10 bases and J 2 bases, with 12 bases left between them. This CDR3 comprises 13 residues. CDR3 residues: CATSRAPGNTIYF. CDR3 nucleotides: TGTGCCACTAGCAGGGCGCCTGGAAACACCATATATTTT.

A remark on this clone: Other nucleotide sequences from this sample produce the same CDR3. The chain combines TRBV6-1 with TRBJ1-5, with 8 bases fitting TRBD1. This CDR3 is 13 amino acids long. Germline V lookup: CDR1 MNHNS, CDR2 SASEGT. The J segment lost 7 bases and the V segment lost 1 base, leaving 0 bases of the junction unmatched. DNA for the CDR3: TGTGCCAGCAGTGAAGGACAGGGGCAGCCCCAGCATTTT. Its protein is CASSEGQGQPQHF.

The chain uses TRBV5-6 and TRBJ2-6; 8 bases agree with TRBD1. The ends lost 5 bases at V and 2 bases at J; junction bases unmatched: 6. Germline-derived CDR1 and CDR2 are SGHDT and YYEEEE. The CDR3 contains 16 residues. CDR3 in amino acids: CASRGQGAPGANVLTF. CDR3 sequence (DNA): TGTGCCAGCAGGGGGCAGGGGGCGCCTGGGGCCAACGTCCTGACTTTC.

For the CDR3, the DNA is TGTGCCACCAGTGCGACTTATGGGACTAGCGGGAGAAGCTCCTACAATGAGCAGTTCTTC. Translation gives CATSATYGTSGRSSYNEQFF. The V gene is TRBV24-1, the J gene TRBJ2-1, with 14 bases that match TRBD2. J was trimmed by 0 bases and V by 5 bases; bases with no gene match: 11. CDR1 and CDR2 (germline): KGHDR, SFDVKD. The CDR3 spans 20 residues.

J is TRBJ2-3 and V is TRBV11-2, with a weak D call TRBD2 (6 bases). This CDR3 has 15 amino acids. The germline V gene has CDR1 SGHAT and CDR2 FQNNGV. V was clipped by 1 base and J by 0 bases, with 8 bases between them. The CDR3 sequence is CASSLAGASTDTQYF. The CDR3 DNA is TGTGCCAGCAGCTTAGCGGGAGCTAGCACAGATACGCAGTATTTT.